This T cell receptor beta chain was retrieved from a study of shared clonotypes between healthy human individuals. Study at large: The donor group consisted of two women and three men, aged 18 to 49.

V lost 5 bases, J lost 4 bases, and 6 bases stayed unmatched. The germline gives CDR1 ENHRY, CDR2 SYGVKD. This CDR3 contains 17 residues. For every subset, genomic DNA was evenly distributed across several immunoSEQ plates. The assay was immunoSEQ multiplex PCR, and TCRdb's table has in-frame clones only and misses some. The table includes some 380,000 clones, 95% to 97% detected once. This clonotype was obtained from a man aged 25 to 40 in good health. V is TRBV10-3 and J is TRBJ2-2; 14 bases match TRBD2. Sequences were obtained from memory CD8+ T cells sorted from blood. Subset described: CD45RO+ cells pooled with CCR7-negative TemRA cells. The CDR3 loop reads CAISLPGLAGATGELFF. In DNA, the CDR3 is TGTGCCATCAGTCTCCCGGGACTAGCGGGAGCCACCGGGGAGCTGTTTTTT.